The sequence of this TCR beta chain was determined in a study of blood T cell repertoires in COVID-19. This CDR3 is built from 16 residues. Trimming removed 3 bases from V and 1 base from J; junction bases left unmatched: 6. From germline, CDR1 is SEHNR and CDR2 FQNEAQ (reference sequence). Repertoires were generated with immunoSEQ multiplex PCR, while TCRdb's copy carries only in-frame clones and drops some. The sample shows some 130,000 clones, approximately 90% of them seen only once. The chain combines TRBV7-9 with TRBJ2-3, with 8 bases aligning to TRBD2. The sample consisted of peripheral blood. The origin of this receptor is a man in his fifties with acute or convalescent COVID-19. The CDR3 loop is CASSFYGRAGTDTQYF. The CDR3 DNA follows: TGTGCCAGCAGCTTCTACGGGAGGGCCGGCACAGATACGCAGTATTTT.